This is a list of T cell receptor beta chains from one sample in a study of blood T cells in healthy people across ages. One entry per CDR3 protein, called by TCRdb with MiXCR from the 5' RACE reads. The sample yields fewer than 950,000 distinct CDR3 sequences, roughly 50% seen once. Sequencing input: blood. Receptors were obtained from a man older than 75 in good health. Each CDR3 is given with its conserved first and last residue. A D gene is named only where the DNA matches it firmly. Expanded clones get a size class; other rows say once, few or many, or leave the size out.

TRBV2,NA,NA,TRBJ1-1,CASRKTPLNTEAFF,TGTGCCAGCAGAAAAACGCCTCTGAACACTGAAGCTTTCTTT
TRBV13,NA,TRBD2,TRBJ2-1,CASSSIRGLAGGEQFF,TGTGCCAGCAGCTCCATCCGGGGGTTAGCGGGAGGAGAGCAGTTCTTC
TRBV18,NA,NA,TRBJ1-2,CASSPNRAVEGYTF,TGTGCCAGCTCACCAAACAGGGCGGTGGAAGGCTACACCTTC
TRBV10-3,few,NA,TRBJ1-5,CAISESPTDIPLSNQPQHF,TGTGCCATCAGTGAGTCGCCAACAGATATTCCGCTTAGCAATCAGCCCCAGCATTTT
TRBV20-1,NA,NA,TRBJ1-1,CSARDPPVGEAFF,TGCAGTGCTAGGGATCCTCCGGTCGGTGAAGCTTTCTTT
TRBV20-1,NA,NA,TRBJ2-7,CSADRDFNYEQYF,TGCAGTGCAGACCGGGACTTCAACTACGAGCAGTACTTC
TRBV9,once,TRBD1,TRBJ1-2,CASSAGQGLYGYTF,TGTGCCAGCAGCGCGGGACAGGGACTCTATGGCTACACCTTC
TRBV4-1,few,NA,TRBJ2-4,CASSQDPITGWAKNIQYF,TGCGCCAGCAGCCAAGATCCTATAACAGGGTGGGCCAAAAACATTCAGTACTTC
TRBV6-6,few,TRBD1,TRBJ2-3,CASTYRGASTDTQYF,TGTGCCAGCACCTACAGGGGGGCTAGCACAGATACGCAGTATTTT
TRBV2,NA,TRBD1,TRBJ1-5,CASSETTGGPQPQHF,TGTGCCAGCAGTGAAACAACAGGGGGACCTCAGCCCCAGCATTTT
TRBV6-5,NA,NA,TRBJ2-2,CASSYWASRTGELFF,TGTGCCAGCAGTTACTGGGCTAGCAGGACCGGGGAGCTGTTTTTT
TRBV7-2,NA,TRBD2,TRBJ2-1,CASSLHPTSGIYNEQFF,TGTGCCAGCAGCCTTCACCCGACTAGCGGGATTTACAATGAGCAGTTCTTC
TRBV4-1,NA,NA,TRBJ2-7,CASSHALAPLYEQYF,TGCGCCAGCAGCCATGCACTAGCACCCCTCTACGAGCAGTACTTC
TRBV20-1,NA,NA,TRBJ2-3,CSASRAGERDRYAYF,TGCAGTGCTAGTCGGGCGGGAGAAAGGGACAGATACGCGTATTTT
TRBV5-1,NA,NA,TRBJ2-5,CASSPTGGLRNEQYF,TGCGCCAGCAGCCCCACAGGAGGGCTTAGGAATGAGCAGTACTTC
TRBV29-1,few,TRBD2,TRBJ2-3,CSLSGTSGRGPPDTQYF,TGCAGCTTGTCCGGGACTAGCGGGAGAGGGCCCCCAGATACGCAGTATTTT
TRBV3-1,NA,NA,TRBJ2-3,CASGSGLSTDTQYF,TGTGCCAGCGGAAGCGGCCTTAGCACAGATACGCAGTATTTT
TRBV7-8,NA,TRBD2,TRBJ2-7,CASSPGAGEYEQYF,TGTGCCAGCAGCCCCGGTGCGGGAGAGTACGAGCAGTACTTC
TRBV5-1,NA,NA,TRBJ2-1,CASSLLAAEQFF,TGCGCCAGCAGCTTGTTAGCGGCTGAGCAGTTCTTC
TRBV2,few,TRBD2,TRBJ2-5,CASGRLAGVGETQYF,TGTGCCAGCGGTCGACTAGCGGGAGTTGGAGAGACCCAGTACTTC
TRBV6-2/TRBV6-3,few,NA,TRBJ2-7,CASSYAGLYEQYF,TGTGCCAGCAGTTACGCGGGATTATACGAGCAGTACTTC
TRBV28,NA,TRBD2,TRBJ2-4,CASSWGAAGPIRNIQYF,TGTGCCAGCAGCTGGGGTGCAGCGGGGCCGATCCGGAACATTCAGTACTTC
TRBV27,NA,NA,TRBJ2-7,CASRSTYEQYF,TGTGCCAGCCGTAGTACCTACGAGCAGTACTTC
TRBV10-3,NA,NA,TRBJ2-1,CAISADANRVGEQFF,TGTGCCATCAGCGCTGATGCGAACCGAGTCGGGGAGCAGTTCTTC
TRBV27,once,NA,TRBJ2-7,CASSLSLRGAGPHEQYF,TGTGCCAGCAGTTTATCGCTTCGTGGGGCAGGGCCACACGAGCAGTACTTC
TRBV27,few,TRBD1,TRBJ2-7,CASSFSGQGPYEQYF,TGTGCCAGCAGTTTCTCGGGACAGGGGCCCTACGAGCAGTACTTC
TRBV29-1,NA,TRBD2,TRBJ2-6,CSADGGSGANVLTF,TGCAGCGCCGACGGGGGGTCTGGGGCCAACGTCCTGACTTTC
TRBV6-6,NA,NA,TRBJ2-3,CASSYSGGTTDTQYF,TGTGCCAGCAGTTACTCAGGCGGGACCACAGATACGCAGTATTTT
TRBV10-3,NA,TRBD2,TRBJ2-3,CAISVSGDSTDTQYF,TGTGCCATCAGTGTTAGCGGGGATAGCACAGATACGCAGTATTTT
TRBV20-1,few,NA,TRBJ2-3,CSARDGSRMGTQYF,TGCAGTGCTAGAGATGGCAGCCGTATGGGTACGCAGTATTTT
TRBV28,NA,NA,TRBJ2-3,CASSLYRGGFGTDAQYF,TGTGCCAGCAGTTTATACCGAGGGGGGTTCGGCACAGATGCGCAGTATTTT
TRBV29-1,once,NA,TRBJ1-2,CSALTGSLYGYTF,TGCAGTGCTTTAACAGGGAGCCTCTATGGCTACACCTTC